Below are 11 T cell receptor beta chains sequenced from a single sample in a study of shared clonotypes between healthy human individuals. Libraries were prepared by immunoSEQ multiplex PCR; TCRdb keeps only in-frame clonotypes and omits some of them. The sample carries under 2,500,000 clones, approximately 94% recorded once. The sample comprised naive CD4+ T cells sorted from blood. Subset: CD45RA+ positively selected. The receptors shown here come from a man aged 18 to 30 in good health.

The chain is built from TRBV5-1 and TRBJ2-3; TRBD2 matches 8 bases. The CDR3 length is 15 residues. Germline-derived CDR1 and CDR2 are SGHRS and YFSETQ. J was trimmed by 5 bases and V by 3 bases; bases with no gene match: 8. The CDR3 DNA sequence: TGCGCCAGCAGCTCAACGGGGGGGCAGGTAGATACGCAGTATTTT. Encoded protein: CASSSTGGQVDTQYF.

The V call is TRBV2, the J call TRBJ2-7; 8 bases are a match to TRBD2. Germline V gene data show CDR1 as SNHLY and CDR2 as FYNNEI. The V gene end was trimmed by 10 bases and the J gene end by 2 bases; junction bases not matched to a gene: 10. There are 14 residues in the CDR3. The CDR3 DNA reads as TGTGCCACCCTCTCGGGGGGGCCTACCTACGAGCAGTACTTC. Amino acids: CATLSGGPTYEQYF.

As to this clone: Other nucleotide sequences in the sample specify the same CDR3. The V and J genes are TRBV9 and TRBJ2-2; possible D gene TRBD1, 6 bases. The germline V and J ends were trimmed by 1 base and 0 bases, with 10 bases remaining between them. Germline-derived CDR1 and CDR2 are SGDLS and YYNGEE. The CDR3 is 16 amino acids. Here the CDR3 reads CASSVTGFANTGELFF. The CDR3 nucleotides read TGTGCCAGCAGCGTAACAGGGTTCGCGAACACCGGGGAGCTGTTTTTT.

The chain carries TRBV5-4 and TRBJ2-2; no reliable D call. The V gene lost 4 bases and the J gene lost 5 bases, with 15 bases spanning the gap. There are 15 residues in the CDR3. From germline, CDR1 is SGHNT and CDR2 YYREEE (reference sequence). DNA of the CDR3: TGTGCCAGCAGCAAAACTGGGGTTGTTACCGGGGAGCTGTTTTTT. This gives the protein CASSKTGVVTGELFF.

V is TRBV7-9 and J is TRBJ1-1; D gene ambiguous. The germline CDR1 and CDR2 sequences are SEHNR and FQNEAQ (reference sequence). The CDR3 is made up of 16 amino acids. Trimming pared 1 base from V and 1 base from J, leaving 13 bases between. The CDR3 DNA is TGTGCCAGCAGCTTAGAGTCGGCCATTCCGAACACTGAAGCTTTCTTT. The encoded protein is CASSLESAIPNTEAFF.

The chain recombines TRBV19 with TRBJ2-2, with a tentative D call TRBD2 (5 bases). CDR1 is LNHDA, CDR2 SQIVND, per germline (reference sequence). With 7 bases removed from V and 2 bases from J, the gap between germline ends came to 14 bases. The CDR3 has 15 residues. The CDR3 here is CASTEWTSNTGELFF. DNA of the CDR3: TGTGCCAGTACCGAATGGACTTCTAACACCGGGGAGCTGTTTTTT.

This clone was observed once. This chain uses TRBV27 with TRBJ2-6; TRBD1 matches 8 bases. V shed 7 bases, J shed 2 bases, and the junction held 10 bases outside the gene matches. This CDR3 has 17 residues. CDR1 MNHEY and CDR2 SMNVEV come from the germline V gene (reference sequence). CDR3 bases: TGTGCCAGCACCCTCGGGGCAGGGGGCGCTGGGGCCAACGTCCTGACTTTC. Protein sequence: CASTLGAGGAGANVLTF.

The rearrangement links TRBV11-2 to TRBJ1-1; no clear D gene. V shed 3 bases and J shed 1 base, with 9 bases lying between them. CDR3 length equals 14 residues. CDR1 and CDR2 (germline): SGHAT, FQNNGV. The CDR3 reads CASSFQAPNTEAFF. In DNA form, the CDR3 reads TGTGCCAGCAGCTTCCAGGCACCGAACACTGAAGCTTTCTTT.

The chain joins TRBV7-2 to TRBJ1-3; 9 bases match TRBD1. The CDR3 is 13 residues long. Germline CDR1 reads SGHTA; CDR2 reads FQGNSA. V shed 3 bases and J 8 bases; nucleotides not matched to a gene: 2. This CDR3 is CASSLDRGDTIYF. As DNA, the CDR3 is TGTGCCAGCAGCTTGGACAGGGGCGACACCATATATTTT. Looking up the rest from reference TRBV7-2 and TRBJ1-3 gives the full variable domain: GAGVSQSPSNKVTEKGKDVELRCDPISGHTALYWYRQSLGQGLEFLIYFQGNSAPDKSGLPSDRFSAERTGGSVSTLTIQRTQQEDSAVYLCASSLDRGDTIYFGEGSWLTVV.

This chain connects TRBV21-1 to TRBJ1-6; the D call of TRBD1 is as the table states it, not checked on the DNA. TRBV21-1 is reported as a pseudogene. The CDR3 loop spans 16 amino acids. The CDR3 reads CASSSSRTGNNSPLHF. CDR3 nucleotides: TGTGCCAGCAGTAGTAGTCGGACAGGCAATAATTCACCCCTCCACTTT.

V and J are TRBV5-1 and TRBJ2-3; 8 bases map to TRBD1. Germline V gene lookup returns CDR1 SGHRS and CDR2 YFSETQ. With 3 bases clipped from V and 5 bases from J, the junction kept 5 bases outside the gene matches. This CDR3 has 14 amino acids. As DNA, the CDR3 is TGCGCCAGCAGCTGGCAGGGGGCGGGAGATACGCAGTATTTT. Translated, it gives CASSWQGAGDTQYF.